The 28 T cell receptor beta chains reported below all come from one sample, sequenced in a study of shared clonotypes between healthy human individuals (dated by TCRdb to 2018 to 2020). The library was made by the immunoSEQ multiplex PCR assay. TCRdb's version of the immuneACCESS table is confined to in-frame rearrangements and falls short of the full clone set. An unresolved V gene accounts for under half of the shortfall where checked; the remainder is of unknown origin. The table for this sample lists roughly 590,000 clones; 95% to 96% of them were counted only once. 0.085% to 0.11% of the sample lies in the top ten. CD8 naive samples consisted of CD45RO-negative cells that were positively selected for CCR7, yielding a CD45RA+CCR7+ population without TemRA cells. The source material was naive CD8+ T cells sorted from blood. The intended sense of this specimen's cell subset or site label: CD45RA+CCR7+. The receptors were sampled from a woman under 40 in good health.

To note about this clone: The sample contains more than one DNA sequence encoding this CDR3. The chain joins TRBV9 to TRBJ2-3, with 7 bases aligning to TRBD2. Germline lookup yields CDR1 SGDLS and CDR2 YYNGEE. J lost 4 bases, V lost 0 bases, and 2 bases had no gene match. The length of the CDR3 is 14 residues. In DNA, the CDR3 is TGTGCCAGCAGCGTAGCGGGAGGCTCAGATACGCAGTATTTT. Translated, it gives CASSVAGGSDTQYF.

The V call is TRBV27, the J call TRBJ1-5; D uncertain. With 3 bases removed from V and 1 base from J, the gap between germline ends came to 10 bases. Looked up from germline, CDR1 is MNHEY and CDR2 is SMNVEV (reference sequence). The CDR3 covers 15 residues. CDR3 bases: TGTGCCAGCAGTTTGTACCTAGGAAGCAATCAGCCCCAGCATTTT. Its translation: CASSLYLGSNQPQHF.

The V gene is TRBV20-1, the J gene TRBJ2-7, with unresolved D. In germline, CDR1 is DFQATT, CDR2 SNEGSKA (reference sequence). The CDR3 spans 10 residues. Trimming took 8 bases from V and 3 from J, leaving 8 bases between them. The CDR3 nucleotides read TGCAGTACAAGACGCTACGAGCAGTACTTC. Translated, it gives CSTRRYEQYF.

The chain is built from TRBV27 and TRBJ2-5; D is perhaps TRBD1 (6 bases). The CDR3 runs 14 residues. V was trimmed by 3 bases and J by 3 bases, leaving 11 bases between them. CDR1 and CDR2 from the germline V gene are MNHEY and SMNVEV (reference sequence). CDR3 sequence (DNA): TGTGCCAGCAGTTTTGGCCAGGGGAAAGAGACCCAGTACTTC. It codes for CASSFGQGKETQYF.

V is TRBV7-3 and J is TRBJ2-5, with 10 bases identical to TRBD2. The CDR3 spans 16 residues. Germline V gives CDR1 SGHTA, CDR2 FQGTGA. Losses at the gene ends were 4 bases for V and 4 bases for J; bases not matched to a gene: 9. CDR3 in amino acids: CASSSELAGPVETQYF. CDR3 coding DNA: TGTGCCAGCAGCTCCGAACTAGCGGGGCCCGTAGAGACCCAGTACTTC.

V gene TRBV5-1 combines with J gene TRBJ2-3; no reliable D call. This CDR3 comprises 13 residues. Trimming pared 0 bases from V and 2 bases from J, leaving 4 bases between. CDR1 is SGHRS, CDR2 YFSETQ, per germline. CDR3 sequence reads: CASSLDPTDTQYF. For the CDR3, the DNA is TGCGCCAGCAGCTTGGACCCCACAGATACGCAGTATTTT.

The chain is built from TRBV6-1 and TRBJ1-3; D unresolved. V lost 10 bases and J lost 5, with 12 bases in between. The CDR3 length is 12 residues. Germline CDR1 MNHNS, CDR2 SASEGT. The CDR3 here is CAISPWRNTIYF. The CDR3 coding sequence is TGTGCCATTAGCCCCTGGAGAAACACCATATATTTT.

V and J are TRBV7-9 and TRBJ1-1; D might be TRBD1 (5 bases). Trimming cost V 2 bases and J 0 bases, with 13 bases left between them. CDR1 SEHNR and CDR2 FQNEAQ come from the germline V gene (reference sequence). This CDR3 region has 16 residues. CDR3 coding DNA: TGTGCCAGCAGCTTAATGTTAGGGGTGATGAACACTGAAGCTTTCTTT. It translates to CASSLMLGVMNTEAFF.

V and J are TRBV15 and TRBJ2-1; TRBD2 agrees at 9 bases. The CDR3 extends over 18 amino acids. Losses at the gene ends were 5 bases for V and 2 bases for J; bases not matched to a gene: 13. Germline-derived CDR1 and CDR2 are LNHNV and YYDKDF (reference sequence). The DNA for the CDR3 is TGTGCCACCAGCCGGAGAGGCGGGACTAGCATTCCCTACAATGAGCAGTTCTTC. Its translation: CATSRRGGTSIPYNEQFF.

CDR3 protein: CASSRGLVNTDTQYF. The CDR3 DNA reads TGTGCCAGCAGTAGGGGACTAGTCAACACAGATACGCAGTATTTT. This sequence joins TRBV2 and TRBJ2-3; 8 nucleotides agree with TRBD2. The CDR3 loop spans 15 amino acids. The V gene's germline CDR1 is SNHLY and CDR2 FYNNEI. The J segment lost 2 bases and the V segment lost 5 bases, leaving 6 bases of the junction unmatched.

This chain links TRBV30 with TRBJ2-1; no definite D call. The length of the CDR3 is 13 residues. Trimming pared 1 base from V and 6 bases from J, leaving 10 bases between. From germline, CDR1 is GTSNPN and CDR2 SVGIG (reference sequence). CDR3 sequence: CAWSALTRNEQFF. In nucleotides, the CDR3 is TGTGCCTGGAGTGCTTTGACCCGCAATGAGCAGTTCTTC. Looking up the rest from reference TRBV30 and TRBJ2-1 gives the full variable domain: SQTIHQWPATLVQPVGSPLSLECTVEGTSNPNLYWYRQAAGRGLQLLFYSVGIGQISSEVPQNLSASRPQDRQFILSSKKLLLSDSGFYLCAWSALTRNEQFFGPGTRLTVL.

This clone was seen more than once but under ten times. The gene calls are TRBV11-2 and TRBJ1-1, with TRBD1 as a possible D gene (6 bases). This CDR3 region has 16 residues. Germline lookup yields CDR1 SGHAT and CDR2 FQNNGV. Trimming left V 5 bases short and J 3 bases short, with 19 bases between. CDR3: CASSPSGPSGDTEAFF. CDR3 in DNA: TGTGCCAGCAGCCCTTCCGGCCCCTCAGGGGACACTGAAGCTTTCTTT.

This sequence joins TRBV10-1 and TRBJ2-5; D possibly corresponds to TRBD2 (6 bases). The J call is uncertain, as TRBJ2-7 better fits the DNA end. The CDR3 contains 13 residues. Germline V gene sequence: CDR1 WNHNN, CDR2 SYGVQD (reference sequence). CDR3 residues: CASSEGSGYEQYF. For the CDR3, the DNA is TGCGCCAGCAGTGAGGGTAGCGGATACGAGCAGTACTTC.

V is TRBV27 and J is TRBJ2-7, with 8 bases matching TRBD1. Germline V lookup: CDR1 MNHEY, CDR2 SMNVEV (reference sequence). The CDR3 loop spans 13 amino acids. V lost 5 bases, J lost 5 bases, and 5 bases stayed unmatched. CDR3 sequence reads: CASSTDRANEQYF. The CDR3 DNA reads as TGTGCCAGCAGTACGGACAGGGCTAACGAGCAGTACTTC.

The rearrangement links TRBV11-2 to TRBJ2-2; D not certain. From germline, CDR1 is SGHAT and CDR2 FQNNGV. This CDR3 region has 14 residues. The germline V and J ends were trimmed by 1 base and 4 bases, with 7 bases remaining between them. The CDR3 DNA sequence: TGTGCCAGCAGCTTAGTTCTGGGCACCGGGGAGCTGTTTTTT. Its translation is CASSLVLGTGELFF.

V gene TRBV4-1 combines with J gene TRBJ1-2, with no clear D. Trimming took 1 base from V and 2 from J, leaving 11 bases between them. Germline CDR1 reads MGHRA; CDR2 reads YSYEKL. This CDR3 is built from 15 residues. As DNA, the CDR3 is TGCGCCAGCAGCCAAGTCCCAGAAAACAACTATGGCTACACCTTC. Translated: CASSQVPENNYGYTF.

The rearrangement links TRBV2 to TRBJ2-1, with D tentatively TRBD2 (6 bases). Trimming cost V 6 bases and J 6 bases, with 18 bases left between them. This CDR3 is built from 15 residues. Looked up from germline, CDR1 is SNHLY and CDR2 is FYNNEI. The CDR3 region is CASSRDWSSGNEQFF. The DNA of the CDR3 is TGTGCCAGCAGCCGGGACTGGAGCTCGGGCAATGAGCAGTTCTTC.

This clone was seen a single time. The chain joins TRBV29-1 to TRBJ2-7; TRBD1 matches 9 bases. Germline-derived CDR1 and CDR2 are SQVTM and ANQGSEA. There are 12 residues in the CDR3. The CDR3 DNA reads TGCAAATTTCGGGACAGGGTAAGGGAGCAGTACTTC. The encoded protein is CKFRDRVREQYF.

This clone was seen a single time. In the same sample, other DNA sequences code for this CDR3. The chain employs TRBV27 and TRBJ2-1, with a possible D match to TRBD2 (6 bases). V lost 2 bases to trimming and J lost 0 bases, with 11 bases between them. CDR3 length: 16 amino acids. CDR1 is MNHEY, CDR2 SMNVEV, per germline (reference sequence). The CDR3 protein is CASSLGAGSSYNEQFF. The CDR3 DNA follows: TGTGCCAGCAGTTTAGGGGCGGGATCCTCCTACAATGAGCAGTTCTTC.

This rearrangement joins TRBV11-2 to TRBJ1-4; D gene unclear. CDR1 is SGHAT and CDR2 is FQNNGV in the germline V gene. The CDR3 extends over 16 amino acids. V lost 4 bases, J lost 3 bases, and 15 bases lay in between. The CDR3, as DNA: TGTGCCAGCAGCTCACCGGGCGCGGGCCCTAATGAAAAACTGTTTTTT. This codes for CASSSPGAGPNEKLFF.

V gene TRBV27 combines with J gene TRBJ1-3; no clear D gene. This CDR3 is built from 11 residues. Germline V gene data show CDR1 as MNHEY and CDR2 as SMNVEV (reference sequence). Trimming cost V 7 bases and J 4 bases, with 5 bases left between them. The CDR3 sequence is CASKEGNTIYF. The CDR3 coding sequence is TGTGCCAGCAAGGAAGGAAACACCATATATTTT.

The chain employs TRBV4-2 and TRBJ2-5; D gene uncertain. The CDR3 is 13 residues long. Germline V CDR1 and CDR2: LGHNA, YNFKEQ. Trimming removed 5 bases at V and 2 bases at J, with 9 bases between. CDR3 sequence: CASSSAEQETQYF. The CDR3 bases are TGTGCCAGCAGCTCGGCGGAACAAGAGACCCAGTACTTC.

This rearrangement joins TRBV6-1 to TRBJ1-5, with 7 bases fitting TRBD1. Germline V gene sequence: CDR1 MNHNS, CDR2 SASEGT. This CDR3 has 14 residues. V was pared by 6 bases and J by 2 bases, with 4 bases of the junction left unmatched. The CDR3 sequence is CASSPGTGNQPQHF. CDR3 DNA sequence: TGTGCCAGCAGCCCCGGGACAGGCAATCAGCCCCAGCATTTT.

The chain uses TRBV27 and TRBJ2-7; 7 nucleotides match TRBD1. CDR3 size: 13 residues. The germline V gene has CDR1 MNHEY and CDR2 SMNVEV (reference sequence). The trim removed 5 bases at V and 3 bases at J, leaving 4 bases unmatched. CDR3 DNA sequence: TGTGCCAGCAGTCCGGGACAGCACTACGAGCAGTACTTC. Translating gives CASSPGQHYEQYF.

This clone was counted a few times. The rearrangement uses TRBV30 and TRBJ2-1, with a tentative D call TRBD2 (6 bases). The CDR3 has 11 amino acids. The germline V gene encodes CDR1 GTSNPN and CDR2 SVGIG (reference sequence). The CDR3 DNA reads TGTGGATACGGGAGTATGGTTGAGCAGTTCTTC. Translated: CGYGSMVEQFF.

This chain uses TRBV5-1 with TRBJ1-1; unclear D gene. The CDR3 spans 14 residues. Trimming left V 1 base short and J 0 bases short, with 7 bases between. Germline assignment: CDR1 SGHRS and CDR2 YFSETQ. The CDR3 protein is CASSLFGVNTEAFF. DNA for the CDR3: TGCGCCAGCAGCTTGTTTGGGGTGAACACTGAAGCTTTCTTT.

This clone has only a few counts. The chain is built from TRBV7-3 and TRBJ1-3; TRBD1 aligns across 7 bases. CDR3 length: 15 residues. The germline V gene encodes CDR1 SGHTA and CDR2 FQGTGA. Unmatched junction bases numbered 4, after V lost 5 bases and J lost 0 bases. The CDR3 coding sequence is TGTGCCAGCAGCAAGACAGGGAGCTCTGGAAACACCATATATTTT. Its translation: CASSKTGSSGNTIYF.

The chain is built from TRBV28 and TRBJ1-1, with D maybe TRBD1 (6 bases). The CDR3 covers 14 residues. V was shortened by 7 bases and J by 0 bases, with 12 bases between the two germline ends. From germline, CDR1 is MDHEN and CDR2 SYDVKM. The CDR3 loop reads CASKWGQMNTEAFF. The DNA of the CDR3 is TGTGCCAGCAAATGGGGGCAGATGAACACTGAAGCTTTCTTT.